These 30 T cell receptor beta chains originate from one sample sequenced in a study of blood T cell repertoires in COVID-19. Method: immunoSEQ multiplex PCR; TCRdb's copy keeps in-frame clones and lacks some. The data show over 120,000 clones, approximately 81% seen once. Sequenced input: peripheral blood. The receptors shown here come from a human donor in a cohort sampled during active COVID-19.

The chain recombines TRBV7-2 with TRBJ2-7; 9 positions match TRBD2. The CDR3 runs 14 residues. In germline, CDR1 is SGHTA, CDR2 FQGNSA. J lost 1 base, V lost 4 bases, and 2 bases had no gene match. The CDR3 region has the DNA TGTGCCAGCAGCTCTCTAGCGGGATCCTACGAGCAGTACTTC. Its protein product is CASSSLAGSYEQYF.

The chain couples TRBV28 to TRBJ1-2; no clear D gene. The V end was cut by 2 bases, the J end by 4 bases, with 11 bases between. Germline CDR1 and CDR2: MDHEN and SYDVKM. This CDR3 is 14 amino acids long. The CDR3 region has the DNA TGTGCCAGCAGTTTAGAGGGAAGCATCTATGGCTACACCTTC. Protein sequence: CASSLEGSIYGYTF.

This clone was counted only a few times. The chain uses TRBV18 and TRBJ1-4; 10 bases are a match to TRBD1. Trimming cost V 5 bases and J 8 bases; bases outside gene matches: 8. Germline CDR1 reads KGHSH; CDR2 reads LQKENI. The CDR3 runs 15 residues. CDR3 loop: CASSGSGTGVEKLFF. CDR3 coding DNA: TGTGCCAGCTCAGGATCCGGGACAGGGGTAGAAAAACTGTTTTTT.

This chain uses TRBV25-1 with TRBJ1-3; perhaps TRBD1 as D (5 bases). Trimming shortened V by 1 base and J by 5 bases, and 18 bases separated the two germline ends. CDR3 length equals 17 residues. CDR1 and CDR2 (germline): MGHDK, SYGVNS. CDR3 bases: TGTGCCAGCAGTGAATTGGGCGGGGGAACGGGTAGAAACACCATATATTTT. This translates into CASSELGGGTGRNTIYF.

The rearrangement links TRBV28 to TRBJ1-6; 7 bases align to TRBD1. The germline gives CDR1 MDHEN, CDR2 SYDVKM. With 6 bases clipped from V and 2 bases from J, the junction kept 4 bases outside the gene matches. The CDR3 runs 15 residues. This CDR3 reads CASRRGTAYNSPLHF. Here the CDR3 DNA reads TGTGCCAGCAGGCGAGGGACAGCCTATAATTCACCCCTCCACTTT.

J is TRBJ2-1 and V is TRBV28, with TRBD2 matching over 11 bases. This CDR3 spans 16 amino acids. Germline V gene sequence: CDR1 MDHEN, CDR2 SYDVKM. Trimming cost V 6 bases and J 4 bases; bases outside gene matches: 8. CDR3 in amino acids: CASRQLAGGGYNEQFF. As DNA, the CDR3 is TGTGCCAGCAGGCAATTAGCGGGAGGGGGGTACAATGAGCAGTTCTTC.

This clone was found a few times. This sequence joins TRBV19 and TRBJ2-7; TRBD1 matches 9 bases. CDR1 LNHDA and CDR2 SQIVND come from the germline V gene (reference sequence). The V gene end was trimmed by 5 bases and the J gene end by 4 bases; junction bases not matched to a gene: 12. This CDR3 has 16 residues. The CDR3 loop is CASSRKPGGQGYEQYF. The CDR3 DNA sequence: TGTGCCAGTAGTCGCAAACCTGGGGGACAGGGTTACGAGCAGTACTTC.

V usage is TRBV6-2 or TRBV6-3 and J usage is TRBJ1-5; TRBD1 aligns across 7 bases. This CDR3 has 14 amino acids. Germline values: CDR1 MNHEY, CDR2 SVGEGT. After removal of 6 bases from V and 0 bases from J, the junction contained 2 bases not matched to a gene. In DNA form, the CDR3 reads TGTGCCAGCAGCCACAGGGGTAGCAATCAGCCCCAGCATTTT. It codes for CASSHRGSNQPQHF.

The table lists this clone with a count of one. V and J are TRBV6-2 or TRBV6-3 and TRBJ1-2, with D perhaps TRBD1 (5 bases). Germline V gene lookup returns CDR1 MNHEY and CDR2 SVGEGT. V lost 4 bases, J lost 4 bases, and 16 bases lay in between. This CDR3 region has 15 residues. The CDR3 DNA follows: TGTGCCAGCAGTTTTTTTCCTGTAGGGGTCTATGGCTACACCTTC. Translated: CASSFFPVGVYGYTF.

On this clone: Other DNA sequences in this specimen translate into the identical CDR3. The rearrangement joins TRBV4-3 to TRBJ1-4; TRBD1 matches at 10 bases. This CDR3 contains 15 residues. V was pared by 1 base and J by 6 bases, with 2 bases of the junction left unmatched. Germline CDR1 LGHNA, CDR2 YSLEER. CDR3 nucleotide sequence: TGCGCCAGCAGCCAAGGAGGGACAGGGGATGAAAAACTGTTTTTT. Translation gives CASSQGGTGDEKLFF.

In this sample, this clone turned up a few times. CDR3 nucleotides: TGTGCCAGCAGCTCTACAGGGGGCGGTCAGCCCCAGCATTTT. As protein: CASSSTGGGQPQHF. The chain has TRBV7-9 and TRBJ1-5, with 9 bases fitting TRBD1. In germline, CDR1 is SEHNR, CDR2 FQNEAQ (reference sequence). J lost 6 bases, V lost 4 bases, and 4 bases had no gene match. The CDR3 is 14 amino acids.

The V gene is TRBV18, the J gene TRBJ2-6; 9 bases align to TRBD2. The CDR3 runs to 17 residues. J lost 3 bases, V lost 1 base, and 4 bases had no gene match. Germline V gene lookup returns CDR1 KGHSH and CDR2 LQKENI. The CDR3 DNA sequence: TGTGCCAGCTCACCACTCACAGCGGGAGGTGGGGCCAACGTCCTGACTTTC. Its translation is CASSPLTAGGGANVLTF.

The chain joins TRBV4-1 to TRBJ2-7; D gene uncertain. V lost 1 base, J lost 3 bases, and 4 bases lay in between. The CDR3 length is 12 residues. CDR1 is MGHRA and CDR2 is YSYEKL in the germline V gene. The CDR3 bases are TGCGCCAGCAGCCAAGGGCACTACGAGCAGTACTTC. Residues: CASSQGHYEQYF.

This rearrangement joins TRBV4-3 to TRBJ2-7, with TRBD2 identical over 9 bases. Germline trimming cut 4 bases from V and 5 bases from J; bases unmatched to any gene: 12. CDR3 length equals 16 residues. Germline-derived CDR1 and CDR2 are LGHNA and YSLEER. DNA for the CDR3: TGCGCCAGCAGCCCATCTGGGCTAGCGGGATTGGACGAGCAGTACTTC. Translation: CASSPSGLAGLDEQYF.

This chain uses TRBV7-7 with TRBJ2-2; 10 bases fit TRBD1. CDR3 size: 15 residues. Trimming removed 1 base from V and 6 bases from J; junction bases left unmatched: 2. Germline V gene data show CDR1 as SSHAT and CDR2 as FNYEAQ (reference sequence). Written as DNA, the CDR3 is TGTGCCAGCAGCTTAGGTGGGACAGGGGCCGGGGAGCTGTTTTTT. Encoded protein: CASSLGGTGAGELFF.

The rearrangement joins TRBV28 to TRBJ1-6; weak D call: TRBD1 (5 bases). CDR3 length: 14 amino acids. The germline V gene encodes CDR1 MDHEN and CDR2 SYDVKM. With 5 bases removed from V and 6 bases from J, the gap between germline ends came to 11 bases. The CDR3: CASSTLGRNSPLHF. In DNA, the CDR3 is TGTGCCAGCAGTACCTTGGGGCGTAATTCACCCCTCCACTTT.

This sequence joins TRBV7-2 and TRBJ2-7; no reliable D call. The CDR3 length is 12 residues. The V gene's germline CDR1 is SGHTA and CDR2 FQGNSA. Trimming removed 5 bases at V and 3 bases at J, with 8 bases between. The CDR3 protein is CASSLRVYEQYF. CDR3 nucleotides: TGTGCCAGCAGCCTTCGGGTCTACGAGCAGTACTTC.

The rearrangement links TRBV4-1 to TRBJ2-7; TRBD1 aligns across 7 bases. Germline CDR1 MGHRA, CDR2 YSYEKL. V gave up 3 bases and J gave up 2 bases; unmatched junction bases: 10. The CDR3 consists of 16 residues. CDR3 residues: CASSHRRGQGAYEQYF. Here the CDR3 DNA reads TGCGCCAGCAGCCACCGCCGAGGGCAGGGGGCCTACGAGCAGTACTTC.

This chain uses TRBV6-5 with TRBJ2-5; D is perhaps TRBD2 (5 bases). The CDR3 length is 14 residues. Trimming removed 0 bases from V and 2 bases from J, with 7 bases in between. Germline V gene sequence: CDR1 MNHEY, CDR2 SVGAGI. CDR3 loop: CASSYSRVQETQYF. For the CDR3, the DNA is TGTGCCAGCAGTTACTCGAGGGTGCAAGAGACCCAGTACTTC.

This chain connects TRBV19 to TRBJ2-7; TRBD2 aligns across 7 bases. This CDR3 contains 14 residues. CDR1 LNHDA and CDR2 SQIVND come from the germline V gene (reference sequence). The trim removed 9 bases at V and 0 bases at J, leaving 8 bases unmatched. CDR3: CASKGRGASYEQYF. CDR3 sequence (DNA): TGTGCCAGCAAGGGGAGGGGTGCCTCCTACGAGCAGTACTTC.

The CDR3 sequence: CASRIEVGSSYEQYF. The CDR3 coding sequence is TGTGCCAGCAGGATAGAGGTGGGGAGCTCCTACGAGCAGTACTTC. The gene calls are TRBV6-5 and TRBJ2-7, with D maybe TRBD2 (5 bases). Trimming took 6 bases from V and 0 from J, leaving 15 bases between them. CDR3 length: 15 amino acids. CDR1 is MNHEY and CDR2 is SVGAGI in the germline V gene.

V is TRBV19 and J is TRBJ2-7, with a tentative D call TRBD1 (5 bases). The germline V gene has CDR1 LNHDA and CDR2 SQIVND (reference sequence). Between the trimmed V and J ends, which lost 6 bases and 3 bases, there was a span of 21 bases. The CDR3 sequence is 16 residues long. CDR3 loop: CASSPLPETVNYEQYF. The CDR3 DNA reads as TGTGCCAGTAGCCCTTTACCCGAGACAGTAAACTACGAGCAGTACTTC. Complete variable domain (other parts from reference TRBV19 and TRBJ2-7): DGGITQSPKYLFRKEGQNVTLSCEQNLNHDAMYWYRQDPGQGLRLIYYSQIVNDFQKGDIAEGYSVSREKKESFPLTVTSAQKNPTAFYLCASSPLPETVNYEQYFGPGTRLTVT.

This clone was recorded once. V usage is TRBV27 and J usage is TRBJ1-5; TRBD1 might be the D (5 bases). The CDR3 length is 17 residues. Germline lookup yields CDR1 MNHEY and CDR2 SMNVEV (reference sequence). V was pared by 4 bases and J by 0 bases, with 16 bases between. CDR3 region: CASSSLGADYSNQPQHF. The DNA for the CDR3 is TGTGCCAGCAGTTCCTTAGGGGCGGATTATAGCAATCAGCCCCAGCATTTT.

The V gene is TRBV18, the J gene TRBJ2-7; 9 bases line up with TRBD1. CDR3 length equals 14 residues. Trimming cost V 3 bases and J 5 bases; bases outside gene matches: 5. The germline CDR1 and CDR2 sequences are KGHSH and LQKENI. The CDR3 bases are TGTGCCAGCTCACCGGACAGGGGCTCAGACGAGCAGTACTTC. It translates to CASSPDRGSDEQYF.

Note on this clone: Other DNA sequences in the sample encode the same CDR3. The chain couples TRBV6-2 or TRBV6-3 to TRBJ2-1, with 9 bases matching TRBD2. Trimming at V came to 2 bases and at J to 7 bases, leaving 9 bases not matched to a gene. This CDR3 spans 16 amino acids. Germline V lookup: CDR1 MNHEY, CDR2 SVGEGT. CDR3 amino acids: CASSYPLAGVVNEQFF. CDR3 nucleotides: TGTGCCAGCAGTTACCCATTAGCGGGAGTAGTTAATGAGCAGTTCTTC.

This clone counts as medium-sized. The chain couples TRBV7-8 to TRBJ2-7; D is unresolved. Germline V gives CDR1 SGHVS, CDR2 FQNEAQ. The CDR3 has 13 residues. V lost 1 base, J lost 3 bases, and 7 bases lay in between. The CDR3 region has the DNA TGTGCCAGCAGCTTAGTGGCGGACTACGAGCAGTACTTC. Translated: CASSLVADYEQYF.

The V call is TRBV6-5, the J call TRBJ2-3; D is undetermined. The length of the CDR3 is 14 residues. V was clipped by 3 bases and J by 2 bases, with 9 bases between them. Germline V gene lookup returns CDR1 MNHEY and CDR2 SVGAGI. CDR3 nucleotides: TGTGCCAGCAGTTATTGGAGTCCCACAGATACGCAGTATTTT. It specifies CASSYWSPTDTQYF.

This rearrangement joins TRBV5-1 to TRBJ2-1, with a possible D match to TRBD2 (6 bases). The CDR3 runs 13 residues. V was cut by 0 bases and J by 10 bases, with 11 bases left in between. Germline V CDR1 and CDR2: SGHRS, YFSETQ. The CDR3 DNA reads TGCGCCAGCAGCTTGGTAGGGGACTCCGAGCAGTTCTTC. Amino acid sequence: CASSLVGDSEQFF.

V usage is TRBV28 and J usage is TRBJ1-4, with D uncertain. Looked up from germline, CDR1 is MDHEN and CDR2 is SYDVKM. The V end lost 6 bases, the J end lost 8 bases, and 19 bases lay between the germline ends. This CDR3 spans 15 amino acids. The CDR3 here is CASSYGGGGREKLFF. Here the CDR3 DNA reads TGTGCCAGCAGCTACGGAGGAGGAGGTCGAGAAAAACTGTTTTTT.

A single count supports this clone. V gene TRBV29-1 combines with J gene TRBJ2-5, with a weak D call TRBD2 (6 bases). The CDR3 covers 12 residues. V was shortened by 6 bases and J by 0 bases, with 8 bases between the two germline ends. Germline V gene lookup returns CDR1 SQVTM and CDR2 ANQGSEA. CDR3 region: CSVSSDQETQYF. CDR3 DNA: TGCAGCGTATCTAGCGACCAAGAGACCCAGTACTTC.